This T cell receptor beta chain appears in the sequencing data of a study of siplizumab effects on memory and regulatory T cells. Turning to this clone: Its antigen remains unidentified.

General study results and limits: No naive or memory phenotype could be assigned to roughly 80-95% of proliferating clones. Naive T cells were seen as more diverse than memory cells and as major alloresponse contributors. Proliferating Tregs' suppressive function in siplizumab cultures went unconfirmed. Unstimulated subsets accounted for the mapping of only a minor share of the clones that were alloreactive.

Method: immunoSEQ multiplex PCR; TCRdb's copy keeps in-frame clones and lacks some. The sample contains 90,000 to 140,000 clones, just over 90% of which appear only once. V was pared by 5 bases and J by 10 bases, with 8 bases of the junction left unmatched. The CDR3 runs 13 residues. CDR1 is MNHNY and CDR2 is SVGAGI in the germline V gene (reference sequence). The sequenced sample was CD4+ T cells sorted from blood. The sequence came from a human donor in good health. This sequence joins TRBV6-6 and TRBJ1-3; TRBD1 aligns across 7 bases. The CDR3 nucleotides are TGTGCCAGCAGTCTTAGGGGGCTTGATACCATATATTTT. Its translation is CASSLRGLDTIYF.